A single sample is the source of the 10 T cell receptor beta chains below, sequenced in a study of cytomegalovirus exposure and HLA in healthy donors. The PCR employed 60 Vbeta primers together with 13 Jbeta primers. Sequenced by immunoSEQ multiplex PCR; TCRdb stores in-frame clones only, minus some. The sample consists of around 210,000 clones, around 80% of them appearing once. Specimen: PBMCs. Source of these receptors: a boy aged 10-17 years in good health and CMV-seronegative.

The chain combines TRBV5-6 with TRBJ1-2; 8 bases are shared with TRBD1. V lost 1 base to trimming and J lost 4 bases; unmatched junction nucleotides: 6. CDR1 is SGHDT, CDR2 YYEEEE, per germline. The CDR3 covers 15 residues. The CDR3 loop reads CASSLRPGGFYGYTF. Here the CDR3 DNA reads TGTGCCAGCAGCTTGCGTCCAGGGGGCTTCTATGGCTACACCTTC.

The chain is built from TRBV30 and TRBJ2-7; no clear D. The CDR3 runs to 17 residues. Trimming pared 0 bases from V and 2 bases from J, leaving 20 bases between. In germline, CDR1 is GTSNPN, CDR2 SVGIG (reference sequence). The CDR3 protein is CAWSVPDQVPSPYEQYF. Here the CDR3 DNA reads TGTGCCTGGAGTGTACCCGATCAGGTGCCGAGTCCCTACGAGCAGTACTTC.

This clone was observed once. The genes are TRBV7-2 and TRBJ2-7; 11 nucleotides match TRBD1. V gave up 4 bases and J gave up 7 bases; unmatched junction bases: 9. The germline CDR1 and CDR2 sequences are SGHTA and FQGNSA. This CDR3 comprises 15 residues. As DNA, the CDR3 is TGTGCCAGCAGCTCCGGGACAGGGGGATGGAGGGAGCAGTACTTC. Translation gives CASSSGTGGWREQYF. The full variable domain, in which reference TRBV7-2 and TRBJ2-7 provide the parts outside the CDR3, is GAGVSQSPSNKVTEKGKDVELRCDPISGHTALYWYRQSLGQGLEFLIYFQGNSAPDKSGLPSDRFSAERTGGSVSTLTIQRTQQEDSAVYLCASSSGTGGWREQYFGPGTRLTVT.

The chain recombines TRBV27 with TRBJ1-5; 7 nucleotides align to TRBD1. V shed 5 bases and J 5 bases; nucleotides not matched to a gene: 3. Germline V CDR1 and CDR2: MNHEY, SMNVEV (reference sequence). CDR3 size: 13 residues. This CDR3 is CASSPGTDQPQHF. CDR3 nucleotide sequence: TGTGCCAGCAGTCCAGGGACAGATCAGCCCCAGCATTTT.

The genes are TRBV6-6 and TRBJ2-2; perhaps TRBD2 as D (5 bases). The V end lost 4 bases, the J end lost 3 bases, and 9 bases lay between the germline ends. CDR1 and CDR2 (germline): MNHNY, SVGAGI (reference sequence). The CDR3 is 14 amino acids. The CDR3 nucleotides read TGTGCCAGCAGTTTATGGGAGTACACCGGGGAGCTGTTTTTT. Residues: CASSLWEYTGELFF.

The chain combines TRBV6-1 with TRBJ1-1; tentative D call: TRBD1 (6 bases). This CDR3 comprises 13 residues. From germline, CDR1 is MNHNS and CDR2 SASEGT. V lost 4 bases to trimming and J lost 11 bases, with 17 bases between them. CDR3 sequence (DNA): TGTGCCAGCAGTGGGACAGTTCTAAAGGGGGCTTTCTTT. Protein product: CASSGTVLKGAFF.

The chain links TRBV30 to TRBJ1-2; possibly TRBD1 for D (6 bases). The V end lost 4 bases, the J end lost 4 bases, and 10 bases lay between the germline ends. Germline CDR1 and CDR2: GTSNPN and SVGIG (reference sequence). The CDR3 consists of 12 residues. CDR3 DNA sequence: TGTGCCTGGAACGCAGGGGCCTATGGCTACACCTTC. It translates to CAWNAGAYGYTF.

V gene TRBV6-1 combines with J gene TRBJ1-2; 7 bases agree with TRBD1. Per the germline V gene, CDR1 is MNHNS and CDR2 is SASEGT. This CDR3 comprises 13 residues. V shed 6 bases and J 4 bases; nucleotides not matched to a gene: 5. CDR3 DNA: TGTGCCAGCAGCCTCCGGGACAGCTATGGCTACACCTTC. This codes for CASSLRDSYGYTF.

In this sample, this clone turned up a few times. The chain links TRBV7-9 to TRBJ2-1, with D possibly matching TRBD2 (7 bases). The V and J ends lost 5 bases and 4 bases respectively, with 24 bases between them. CDR1 is SEHNR and CDR2 is FQNEAQ in the germline V gene (reference sequence). The CDR3 is 18 amino acids. For the CDR3, the DNA is TGTGCCAGCAGCAGATTGACGGGGGGACACAGCCTTTACAATGAGCAGTTCTTC. The encoded protein is CASSRLTGGHSLYNEQFF.

This chain joins TRBV7-9 and TRBJ2-7; 9 bases line up with TRBD2. V shed 0 bases and J 3 bases; nucleotides not matched to a gene: 3. The CDR3 loop spans 15 amino acids. Germline-derived CDR1 and CDR2 are SEHNR and FQNEAQ (reference sequence). This chain's CDR3 is CASSLAASGNYEQYF. CDR3 nucleotides: TGTGCCAGCAGCTTAGCCGCTAGCGGGAACTACGAGCAGTACTTC.